One and the same sample provided the 5 T cell receptor beta chains below, sequenced in a study of T-cell memory formation after mild COVID-19. TCRdb passed the 5' RACE reads through MiXCR, listing each CDR3 protein once. The sample includes about 400,000 distinct CDR3 sequences, over 15% of them seen just once. The specimen sequenced was PBMCs or a T cell subset sorted from them (not recorded which). Source of these receptors: a man younger than 35 who had mild COVID-19 (a few samples of this study predate the infection). Cell type and time point are not known.

The chain is built from TRBV7-2 and TRBJ2-5, with D tentatively TRBD2 (6 bases). CDR1 and CDR2 from the germline V gene are SGHTA and FQGNSA. The CDR3 is 13 amino acids. The germline V and J ends were trimmed by 5 bases and 3 bases, with 10 bases remaining between them. The CDR3 reads CASSPGLEETQYF. The CDR3 DNA reads as TGTGCCAGCAGCCCGGGACTCGAAGAGACCCAGTACTTC.

The gene calls are TRBV12-3 or TRBV12-4 and TRBJ2-2, with TRBD2 matching 12 bases. This CDR3 is 17 amino acids long. With 5 bases clipped from V and 6 bases from J, the junction kept 10 bases outside the gene matches. The CDR3 region has the DNA TGTGCCAGCAGTGCGAACCCGGGACTAGCGGGCTCCGGGGAGCTGTTTTTT. Its protein product is CASSANPGLAGSGELFF.

This clonotype has just a few counts. V usage is TRBV6-6 and J usage is TRBJ1-5; perhaps TRBD1 as D (6 bases). The CDR3 contains 15 residues. CDR1 is MNHNY, CDR2 SVGAGI, per germline (reference sequence). The V and J ends lost 2 bases and 4 bases respectively, with 12 bases between them. CDR3 nucleotides: TGTGCCAGCAGTTACGCGGACAGATCTAATCAGCCCCAGCATTTT. This translates into CASSYADRSNQPQHF.

The chain couples TRBV27 to TRBJ2-7; TRBD2 matches 8 bases. The CDR3 runs to 13 residues. The ends lost 6 bases at V and 5 bases at J; junction bases unmatched: 6. Germline CDR1 and CDR2: MNHEY and SMNVEV (reference sequence). The CDR3 bases are TGTGCCAGCAGCCGCCGGGGGGGCCACGAGCAGTACGTC. Encoded protein: CASSRRGGHEQYV.

The CDR3 reads CASSPRHSEDTQYF. The CDR3 DNA is TGTGCCAGCAGCCCCCGCCACAGCGAAGATACGCAGTATTTT. The chain employs TRBV7-2 and TRBJ2-3; D is unresolved. In germline, CDR1 is SGHTA, CDR2 FQGNSA. The CDR3 extends over 14 amino acids. V lost 5 bases, J lost 5 bases, and 14 bases lay in between.